This T cell receptor (beta chain) was recorded in a study of T cell responses to AZD1222 COVID-19 vaccine. Study details: Analyses pooled second doses at about 4 or about 12 weeks. Study outcomes and limitations: Close to half of all spike-specific TCRs reportedly target regions of the variants that are unmutated. It was only a handful of AZD1222 recipients who were seropositive at baseline.

Generated by immunoSEQ multiplex PCR, the TCRdb table keeps only in-frame clones and is missing some. The sample shows more than 100,000 clones, around 90% of them seen only once. On this clone: Its antigen remains unknown.

Sequenced here: peripheral blood, sampled on day 0 of AZD1222 vaccination. This sequence was found in an adult in good health.

The CDR3 DNA sequence: TGTGCCAGCAGTGCAAACAGGCGCCTAGCGGGAGAAGGGGGTGAGCAGTTCTTC. Residues: CASSANRRLAGEGGEQFF. The chain combines TRBV2 with TRBJ2-1; TRBD2 matches at 10 bases. The V segment lost 4 bases and the J segment 9 bases; nucleotides outside the gene matches: 18. The CDR3 runs 18 residues. Germline CDR1 and CDR2: SNHLY and FYNNEI.